These 3 T cell receptor beta chains originate from one sample sequenced in a study of molecular identifiers for immune sequencing clone quantification. MiXCR, applied by TCRdb to the PCR reads, yields one record per CDR3 protein. The table records hundreds of thousands of distinct CDR3 sequences, nearly 20% of them present only once. The sequenced material came from naive CD8+ T cells from blood, with Jurkat cell RNA spiked in. Subset described: FACS-sorted CD8+CD4-CCR7+CD45RA+ naive T cells. These receptors came from a human donor in good health. Some libraries in this study had Jurkat cell RNA spiked in.

This clonotype was observed a handful of times. CDR3 sequence (DNA): TGTGCCAGACTTAGCGGGAGGGCTTACGAGCAGTACTTC. Its translation is CARLSGRAYEQYF. This chain uses TRBV2 with TRBJ2-7, with 11 bases fitting TRBD2. V gave up 9 bases and J gave up 4 bases; unmatched junction bases: 5. This CDR3 is 13 amino acids long. The germline gives CDR1 SNHLY, CDR2 FYNNEI.

This clonotype occurred many times. The J gene is TRBJ2-1, the V gene TRBV2; 7 bases map to TRBD1. V dropped 6 bases and J dropped 0; count of bases not matched to a gene: 2. CDR1 and CDR2 (germline): SNHLY, FYNNEI. This CDR3 comprises 14 residues. The CDR3 DNA is TGTGCCAGCAGCCGGGACAGCTCCTACAATGAGCAGTTCTTC. It encodes CASSRDSSYNEQFF. Together with reference TRBV2 and TRBJ2-1, the CDR3 gives the full variable domain: EPEVTQTPSHQVTQMGQEVILRCVPISNHLYFYWYRQILGQKVEFLVSFYNNEISEKSEIFDDQFSVERPDGSNFTLKIRSTKLEDSAMYFCASSRDSSYNEQFFGPGTRLTVL.

Ten or more counts support this clonotype. The chain combines TRBV6-5 with TRBJ2-6; TRBD1 is a possible D gene (6 bases). Trimming took off 2 bases at V and 1 base at J, with 15 bases between the two ends. This CDR3 spans 18 amino acids. CDR1 is MNHEY and CDR2 is SVGAGI in the germline V gene. The CDR3 sequence: CASSYLSGQLSGANVLTF. The CDR3 DNA is TGTGCCAGCAGTTACCTTTCGGGACAACTATCTGGGGCCAACGTCCTGACTTTC.